This T cell receptor beta chain was profiled in a study of blood T cell repertoires in COVID-19. As for the study in general: Both acute and convalescent COVID-19 samples were obtained from the United States, Italy and Spain. Sources were T cells, B-cell-depleted T cells, or PBMCs; the material itself was cDNA or gDNA.

Original methodology: Nucleated cell counts were estimated from reference gene primer amplification. The method was immunoSEQ multiplex PCR; TCRdb's version includes in-frame clones alone and lacks a portion of them. V and J calls and clone size are given by that table; D and trimming were obtained from the DNA. The table has a few hundred thousand clones, around 88% seen once. V lost 1 base and J 10 bases, leaving 10 bases between the germline ends. Germline CDR1 reads GTSNPN; CDR2 reads SVGIG (reference sequence). This CDR3 contains 11 residues. The rearrangement uses TRBV30 and TRBJ1-1; D unclear. The sequence was collected from a woman in her forties or fifties with acute or convalescent COVID-19. Source material: peripheral blood. CDR3 DNA: TGTGCCTGGAGTGGAGCCTCGGGAGCTTTCTTT. This gives the protein CAWSGASGAFF.